These 15 T cell receptor beta chains share one sample of origin, sequenced in a study of tumor-infiltrating T cells and Merkel cell polyomavirus. Study-wide context: The T cells studied were CD8+ and recognized the Merkel cell polyomavirus KLL epitope.

Clones were read by immunoSEQ multiplex PCR, and TCRdb kept only the in-frame ones, dropping some. This repertoire shows 20,000 to 25,000 clones, approximately 90% found once; its top ten account for around 2.5%. Immunohistochemistry showed robust Merkel cell polyomavirus Large T antigen staining in every patient's tumor. The sample was lymph node tissue. All receptors derive from a man aged 45-65 years with Merkel cell carcinoma.

The V and J genes are TRBV9 and TRBJ1-5, with a weak D call TRBD1 (5 bases). The CDR3 spans 18 residues. The germline V and J ends were trimmed by 1 base and 2 bases, with 19 bases remaining between them. Germline values: CDR1 SGDLS, CDR2 YYNGEE. The CDR3 DNA reads as TGTGCCAGCAGCGTATTGGCTCTGGGGGGATTGGGCAATCAGCCCCAGCATTTT. It specifies CASSVLALGGLGNQPQHF.

This clone came up a few times. This chain joins TRBV5-1 and TRBJ2-3, with 7 bases identical to TRBD2. The CDR3 totals 15 residues. Germline CDR1 and CDR2: SGHRS and YFSETQ. Unmatched junction bases numbered 9, after V lost 0 bases and J lost 8 bases. The CDR3 here is CASSLEGREGSTQYF. In DNA, the CDR3 is TGCGCCAGCAGCTTGGAGGGGAGGGAAGGGAGTACGCAGTATTTT.

The V gene is TRBV6-1, the J gene TRBJ2-5; 10 bases are a match to TRBD2. This CDR3 spans 16 amino acids. In germline, CDR1 is MNHNS, CDR2 SASEGT. V shed 4 bases and J 5 bases; nucleotides not matched to a gene: 10. The chain's CDR3 is CASSALASGSRETQYF. CDR3 nucleotides: TGTGCCAGCAGTGCTCTGGCTAGCGGGAGTCGGGAGACCCAGTACTTC.

The V gene is TRBV29-1, the J gene TRBJ2-3, with 7 bases identical to TRBD1. From germline, CDR1 is SQVTM and CDR2 ANQGSEA. The V segment lost 7 bases and the J segment 5 bases; nucleotides outside the gene matches: 12. This CDR3 comprises 14 residues. DNA for the CDR3: TGCAGCGACGGCGGACAGGTTGGTCGAGATACGCAGTATTTT. Translation gives CSDGGQVGRDTQYF.

The chain links TRBV10-3 to TRBJ1-1; 9 bases are a match to TRBD1. The CDR3 is made up of 15 amino acids. Germline V CDR1 and CDR2: ENHRY, SYGVKD. With V trimmed by 6 bases and J by 6 bases, 11 bases remained unmatched. In DNA form, the CDR3 reads TGTGCCATCAGGATTACACAGGGGGCATTACCTGAAGCTTTCTTT. It specifies CAIRITQGALPEAFF.

V and J are TRBV6-1 and TRBJ2-1; the match to TRBD2 covers 12 bases. J lost 15 bases, V lost 3 bases, and 6 bases had no gene match. The CDR3 has 13 amino acids. Per germline, CDR1 MNHNS and CDR2 SASEGT. The CDR3 coding sequence is TGTGCCAGCAGTGAGACGACTAGCGGGGGCCTGTTCTTC. Its protein is CASSETTSGGLFF.

This chain links TRBV13 with TRBJ2-7; 14 bases agree with TRBD2. V shed 5 bases and J 7 bases; nucleotides not matched to a gene: 19. The CDR3 is made up of 19 amino acids. Germline CDR1 and CDR2: PRHDT and FYEKMQ (reference sequence). The CDR3 DNA reads as TGTGCCAGCAGCGGCCATGGGACTAGCGGGAGCCAACGGGTGAGGGAGCAGTACTTC. Amino acid sequence: CASSGHGTSGSQRVREQYF.

The gene calls are TRBV6-5 and TRBJ1-2; 8 bases fit TRBD1. Germline CDR1 reads MNHEY; CDR2 reads SVGAGI. The CDR3 is made up of 13 amino acids. The V gene end was trimmed by 2 bases and the J gene end by 13 bases; junction bases not matched to a gene: 9. CDR3 amino acids: CASSYGGTGRCTF. DNA for the CDR3: TGTGCCAGCAGTTACGGTGGGACAGGTCGCTGCACCTTC.

This sequence joins TRBV28 and TRBJ2-1; perhaps TRBD2 as D (5 bases). CDR1 and CDR2 from the germline V gene are MDHEN and SYDVKM. V shed 6 bases and J shed 0 bases, with 12 bases lying between them. This CDR3 is built from 15 residues. The CDR3 sequence is CASRFTRVSYNEQFF. CDR3 bases: TGTGCCAGCAGATTTACTAGAGTCTCCTACAATGAGCAGTTCTTC.

This sequence joins TRBV6-5 and TRBJ1-1; 9 nucleotides align to TRBD1. V gave up 6 bases and J gave up 0 bases; unmatched junction bases: 5. The CDR3 length is 15 residues. Germline loops: CDR1 MNHEY, CDR2 SVGAGI. This CDR3 is CASSDRGLMNTEAFF. As DNA, the CDR3 is TGTGCCAGCAGCGACAGGGGGTTGATGAACACTGAAGCTTTCTTT.

The genes are TRBV4-3 and TRBJ2-1, with D tentatively TRBD1 (6 bases). The CDR3 extends over 14 amino acids. V was shortened by 0 bases and J by 9 bases, with 12 bases between the two germline ends. Germline V gene data show CDR1 as LGHNA and CDR2 as YSLEER. CDR3 residues: CASSQDSQGGEQFF. Written as DNA, the CDR3 is TGCGCCAGCAGCCAAGACTCACAGGGTGGTGAGCAGTTCTTC.

The rearrangement joins TRBV27 to TRBJ2-3, with D tentatively TRBD2 (5 bases). CDR1 is MNHEY, CDR2 SMNVEV, per germline (reference sequence). The V and J ends lost 5 bases and 3 bases respectively, with 18 bases between them. The CDR3 is 16 residues long. CDR3: CASSSQLAGNTDTQYF. The CDR3 nucleotides are TGTGCCAGCAGTAGTCAGTTGGCCGGGAATACAGATACGCAGTATTTT.

Only one count was recorded for this clone. The J gene is TRBJ2-5, the V gene TRBV19; 8 bases agree with TRBD2. CDR1 is LNHDA, CDR2 SQIVND, per germline (reference sequence). The trim removed 4 bases at V and 4 bases at J, leaving 14 bases unmatched. The CDR3 loop spans 17 amino acids. The CDR3 nucleotides read TGTGCCAGTAGTAGGGTAGTCGGCGGGAGGAGGGGAGAGACCCAGTACTTC. Translation gives CASSRVVGGRRGETQYF.

This sequence joins TRBV19 and TRBJ1-2; 10 nucleotides align to TRBD1. The J segment lost 0 bases and the V segment lost 4 bases, leaving 14 bases of the junction unmatched. The CDR3 is made up of 19 amino acids. Germline CDR1 and CDR2: LNHDA and SQIVND (reference sequence). As DNA, the CDR3 is TGTGCCAGTAGTACCAATCTGAGGGACAGGGGAATGGCTAACTATGGCTACACCTTC. Protein sequence: CASSTNLRDRGMANYGYTF.

The CDR3 reads CSVRGSGEQFF. The CDR3 DNA reads TGCAGCGTTCGGGGGTCGGGTGAGCAGTTCTTC. The chain uses TRBV29-1 and TRBJ2-1; possible D gene TRBD2, 6 bases. The V and J ends lost 5 bases and 9 bases respectively, with 11 bases between them. CDR1 SQVTM and CDR2 ANQGSEA come from the germline V gene. The CDR3 is 11 residues long.